The next 18 T cell receptor beta chains were all read from a single sample in a study of blood T cells in healthy people across ages. Sample-barcoded 5' priming and a J-beta primer mix drove a second PCR of roughly 7 to 11 cycles. TCRdb re-analysed the 5' RACE reads in MiXCR, keeping a single row per CDR3 protein. The data contain hundreds of thousands of distinct CDR3 sequences, roughly 60% of them singletons. Source material: blood. The origin of the receptors is a man aged 25-40 years in good health.

The table lists this clonotype with a few counts. This chain links TRBV7-2 with TRBJ1-2; D gene uncertain. The CDR3 contains 13 residues. Germline V gene lookup returns CDR1 SGHTA and CDR2 FQGNSA. Trimming took off 6 bases at V and 7 bases at J, with 15 bases between the two ends. As DNA, the CDR3 is TGTGCCAGCAGTCGGACGGACGTTGGTGGCTACACCTTC. It translates to CASSRTDVGGYTF.

This chain joins TRBV29-1 and TRBJ2-7, with 9 positions matching TRBD1. The CDR3 consists of 17 residues. Germline assignment: CDR1 SQVTM and CDR2 ANQGSEA. J was trimmed by 1 base and V by 0 bases; bases with no gene match: 10. The CDR3 nucleotides are TGCAGCGTTGAAGAAGGGGCCCGACAGGGGGAGTCCTACGAGCAGTACTTC. Amino acid sequence: CSVEEGARQGESYEQYF.

This rearrangement joins TRBV15 to TRBJ2-3; 8 bases fit TRBD2. The CDR3 spans 15 residues. V gave up 5 bases and J gave up 8 bases; unmatched junction bases: 12. Germline CDR1 is LNHNV and CDR2 is YYDKDF (reference sequence). The CDR3 DNA follows: TGTGCCACCAGCCCGTGGGGACTAGTAGACGGTACGCAGTATTTT. This translates into CATSPWGLVDGTQYF.

The chain carries TRBV7-2 and TRBJ2-7; D not resolved. The CDR3 length is 14 residues. Germline assignment: CDR1 SGHTA and CDR2 FQGNSA. V lost 0 bases to trimming and J lost 2 bases, with 8 bases between them. DNA of the CDR3: TGTGCCAGCAGCTTAGCCCCAGAGCCCTACGAGCAGTACTTC. Its protein is CASSLAPEPYEQYF. The full variable domain, with the rest looked up from reference TRBV7-2 and TRBJ2-7, is GAGVSQSPSNKVTEKGKDVELRCDPISGHTALYWYRQSLGQGLEFLIYFQGNSAPDKSGLPSDRFSAERTGGSVSTLTIQRTQQEDSAVYLCASSLAPEPYEQYFGPGTRLTVT.

This clonotype was observed a single time. CDR3 loop: CSARRGTTQYF. Written as DNA, the CDR3 is TGCAGTGCTAGAAGGGGGACGACCCAGTACTTC. The gene calls are TRBV20-1 and TRBJ2-5, with TRBD1 as a possible D gene (6 bases). V was cut by 2 bases and J by 7 bases, with 8 bases left in between. Germline CDR1 and CDR2: DFQATT and SNEGSKA (reference sequence). The CDR3 has 11 residues.

This clonotype was seen more than once but under ten times. V gene TRBV29-1 combines with J gene TRBJ2-1, with 7 bases lining up with TRBD2. Germline V CDR1 and CDR2: SQVTM, ANQGSEA. V shed 4 bases, J shed 10 bases, and the junction held 10 bases outside the gene matches. This CDR3 region has 13 residues. CDR3 DNA sequence: TGCAGCGTTGGGGGGAGGGCCCTCAGGGAGCAGTTCTTC. Amino acid sequence: CSVGGRALREQFF.

This chain links TRBV29-1 with TRBJ2-1, with TRBD2 as a possible D gene (6 bases). Trimming removed 4 bases from V and 3 bases from J, with 13 bases in between. Germline CDR1 SQVTM, CDR2 ANQGSEA. The length of the CDR3 is 14 residues. CDR3 DNA sequence: TGCAGCGTTGGACCCAGGAGGGGCTACAATGAGCAGTTCTTC. Protein sequence: CSVGPRRGYNEQFF.

This clonotype has only a few counts. This chain joins TRBV25-1 and TRBJ1-2, with TRBD1 matching 8 bases. The V and J ends lost 8 bases and 4 bases, in that order; junction bases with no gene match: 0. Germline V lookup: CDR1 MGHDK, CDR2 SYGVNS. The CDR3 is 11 residues long. The CDR3 DNA follows: TGTGCCAGCGGACAGGGCTATGGCTACACCTTC. It translates to CASGQGYGYTF.

The chain uses TRBV7-2 and TRBJ2-5; 11 positions agree with TRBD2. V was clipped by 1 base and J by 2 bases; unmatched bases: 9. The germline CDR1 and CDR2 sequences are SGHTA and FQGNSA. The CDR3 is 18 residues long. The CDR3 spells CASSLVIAGGPPQETQYF. In nucleotides, the CDR3 is TGTGCCAGCAGCTTAGTTATAGCGGGAGGGCCTCCTCAAGAGACCCAGTACTTC.

CDR3 DNA: TGTGCCAGCAGTTACGGACAGGGGGCTCATGGCTACACCTTC. Amino acid sequence: CASSYGQGAHGYTF. The chain recombines TRBV6-6 with TRBJ1-2, with 11 bases aligning to TRBD1. This CDR3 spans 14 amino acids. Germline trimming cut 2 bases from V and 6 bases from J; bases unmatched to any gene: 2. Germline CDR1 is MNHNY and CDR2 is SVGAGI (reference sequence).

This clonotype was seen a handful of times. The rearrangement joins TRBV4-3 to TRBJ2-7, with TRBD1 matching over 12 bases. The CDR3 extends over 14 amino acids. In germline, CDR1 is LGHNA, CDR2 YSLEER. The trim removed 6 bases at V and 7 bases at J, leaving 7 bases unmatched. Written as DNA, the CDR3 is TGCGCCAGCAGTCCGGGACAGGGGGCGCGTGAGCAGTACTTC. It yields the protein CASSPGQGAREQYF.

This chain links TRBV20-1 with TRBJ2-1; D possibly uses TRBD1 or TRBD2 (5 bases each). Per germline, CDR1 DFQATT and CDR2 SNEGSKA (reference sequence). V lost 6 bases, J lost 8 bases, and 20 bases lay in between. The CDR3 has 14 residues. The DNA of the CDR3 is TGCAGTGCCTCGTCCCGGGACGCCCTGGATGAGCAGTTCTTC. Translation: CSASSRDALDEQFF.

V and J are TRBV20-1 and TRBJ2-5, with D possibly TRBD1 on 5 matching bases. CDR1 is DFQATT and CDR2 is SNEGSKA in the germline V gene (reference sequence). This CDR3 has 14 residues. V was clipped by 6 bases and J by 2 bases, with 16 bases between them. The CDR3 reads CSAPISAGQETQYF. In nucleotides, the CDR3 is TGCAGTGCCCCCATCTCGGCAGGGCAAGAGACCCAGTACTTC.

The chain employs TRBV20-1 and TRBJ2-7; 7 bases are a match to TRBD2. The CDR3 is 14 residues long. V lost 3 bases to trimming and J lost 3 bases; unmatched junction nucleotides: 8. Looked up from germline, CDR1 is DFQATT and CDR2 is SNEGSKA (reference sequence). CDR3 sequence reads: CSASHSRGNYEQYF. Here the CDR3 DNA reads TGCAGTGCTAGTCATTCGCGGGGGAACTACGAGCAGTACTTC.

The V and J genes are TRBV2 and TRBJ2-1; D is perhaps TRBD1 (6 bases). V lost 4 bases and J 6 bases, leaving 7 bases between the germline ends. CDR1 is SNHLY, CDR2 FYNNEI, per germline. This CDR3 comprises 12 residues. The CDR3 DNA sequence: TGTGCCAGCAGTGGGGGGCGCAATGAGCAGTTCTTC. This translates into CASSGGRNEQFF. The variable domain in full, completed from reference TRBV2 and TRBJ2-1, reads EPEVTQTPSHQVTQMGQEVILRCVPISNHLYFYWYRQILGQKVEFLVSFYNNEISEKSEIFDDQFSVERPDGSNFTLKIRSTKLEDSAMYFCASSGGRNEQFFGPGTRLTVL.

The genes are TRBV6-1 and TRBJ1-1; D not certain. Per germline, CDR1 MNHNS and CDR2 SASEGT. This CDR3 has 13 amino acids. Between the trimmed V and J ends, which lost 9 bases and 5 bases, there was a span of 16 bases. The CDR3: CASSSRVDTEAFF. The CDR3 nucleotides read TGTGCCAGTTCATCAAGGGTGGATACTGAAGCTTTCTTT.

The sample holds one count of this clonotype. The chain is built from TRBV20-1 and TRBJ1-5; no definite D call. Trimming stripped 7 bases from V and 0 bases from J, with 7 bases between. CDR1 is DFQATT, CDR2 SNEGSKA, per germline (reference sequence). The CDR3 sequence is 12 residues long. CDR3 coding DNA: TGCAGTGGCAGAGATAGCAATCAGCCCCAGCATTTT. Protein: CSGRDSNQPQHF.

CDR3 sequence: CASCRPAPRSPLHF. DNA of the CDR3: TGTGCCAGCTGCCGTCCCGCCCCTCGTTCACCCCTCCACTTT. The chain uses TRBV3-1 and TRBJ1-6, with no clear D. V lost 8 bases and J 9 bases, leaving 17 bases between the germline ends. Germline CDR1 and CDR2: LGHDT and YNNKEL (reference sequence). The CDR3 has 14 residues.